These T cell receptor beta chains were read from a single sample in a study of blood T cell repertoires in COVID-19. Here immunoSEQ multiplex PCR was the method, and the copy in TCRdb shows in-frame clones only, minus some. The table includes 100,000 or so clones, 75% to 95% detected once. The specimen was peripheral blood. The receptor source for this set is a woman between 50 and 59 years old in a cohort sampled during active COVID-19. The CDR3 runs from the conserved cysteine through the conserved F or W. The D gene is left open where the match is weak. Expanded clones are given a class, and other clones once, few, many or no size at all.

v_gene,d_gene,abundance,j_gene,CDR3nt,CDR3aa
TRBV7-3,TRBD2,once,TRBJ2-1,TGTGCCAGCAGCTTCCGGGGGGGAGATGAGCAGTTCTTC,CASSFRGGDEQFF
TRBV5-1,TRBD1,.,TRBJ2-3,TGCGCCAGCAGCATGGACAGGGCGACAGATACGCAGTATTTT,CASSMDRATDTQYF
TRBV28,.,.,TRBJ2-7,TGTGCCAGCAGCGGTAGCTCCTACGAGCAGTACTTC,CASSGSSYEQYF
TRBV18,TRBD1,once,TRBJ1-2,TGTGCCAGCTCACATGGACAGGGGGCGGAGGGCTACACCTTC,CASSHGQGAEGYTF
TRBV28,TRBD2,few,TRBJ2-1,TGTGCCAGCAGTTCCTATAGCGGGAGGACCCGAGATGAGCAGTTCTTC,CASSSYSGRTRDEQFF
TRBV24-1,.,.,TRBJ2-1,TGTGCCACCAGTGGGACTCCCGGGAGCCCTTCCAGTGAGCAGTTCTTC,CATSGTPGSPSSEQFF
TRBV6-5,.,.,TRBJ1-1,TGTGCCAGCAGAGCCGACACAATGAACACTGAAGCTTTCTTT,CASRADTMNTEAFF
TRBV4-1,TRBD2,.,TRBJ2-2,TGCGCCAGCAGCCCTAGGAGTAGCGGGAGTTTAACCGGGGAGCTGTTTTTT,CASSPRSSGSLTGELFF
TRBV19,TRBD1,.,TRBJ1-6,TGTGCCAGTAATCTTAGACAGGGGGCGGATAATTCACCCCTCCACTTT,CASNLRQGADNSPLHF
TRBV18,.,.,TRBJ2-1,TGTGCCAGCTCTCGTCAGGGTCTCTGGGAGCAGTTCTTC,CASSRQGLWEQFF
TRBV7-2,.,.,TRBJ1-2,TGTGCCAGCAGCTTAGTTCCGGGGACTAACTATGGCTACACCTTC,CASSLVPGTNYGYTF
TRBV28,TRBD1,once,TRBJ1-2,TGTGCCAGCAGTTTCCAGGGGGCGCGAGGCTACACCTTC,CASSFQGARGYTF
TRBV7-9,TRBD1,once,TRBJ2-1,TGTGCCAGCAGCCGGGACAGGGCGCTAATGAATGAGCAGTTCTTC,CASSRDRALMNEQFF
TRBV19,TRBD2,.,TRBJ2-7,TGTGCCAGTAGTATTAAGAGCAAAACCTCAGCGGGAGGGAGCTACGAGCAGTACTTC,CASSIKSKTSAGGSYEQYF
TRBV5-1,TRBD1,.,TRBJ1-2,TGCGCCAGCAGCCCCGGGGCCCAGACAGGGGCCGGCTACACCTTC,CASSPGAQTGAGYTF
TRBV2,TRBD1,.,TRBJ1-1,TGTGCCAGCAGTGTCGGGGGACAGGGTAAAGCTTTCTTT,CASSVGGQGKAFF
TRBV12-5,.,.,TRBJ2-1,TGTGCTAGTGTCGACAACAATGAGCAGTTCTTC,CASVDNNEQFF
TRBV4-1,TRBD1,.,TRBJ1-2,TGCGCCAGCAGCCATATTTTCCGGGACAGGGGGGCTGGGACCTATGGCTACACCTTC,CASSHIFRDRGAGTYGYTF
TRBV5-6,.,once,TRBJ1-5,TGTGCCAGCAGCTTGGGCGCGTTTGACAATCAGCCCCAGCATTTT,CASSLGAFDNQPQHF
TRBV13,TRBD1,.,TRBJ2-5,TGTGCCAGCAGCTTAACGGCCGGGACAGGTAAAGAGACCCAGTACTTC,CASSLTAGTGKETQYF
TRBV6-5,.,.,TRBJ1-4,TGTGCCAGCACCCCAGTACCGCAACCTGGAAAACTGTTTTTT,CASTPVPQPGKLFF
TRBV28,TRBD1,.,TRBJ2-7,TGTGCCAGCACCTCCAAGGGACAGGGGGTCTACGAGCAGTACTTC,CASTSKGQGVYEQYF
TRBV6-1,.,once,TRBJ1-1,TGTGCCAGCAGTGAAGTAGGGGGAGACACTGAAGCTTTCTTT,CASSEVGGDTEAFF
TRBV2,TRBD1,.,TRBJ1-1,TGTGCCACCCGGTCCCGACCGGACAGGGCCGCTGAAGCTTTCTTT,CATRSRPDRAAEAFF
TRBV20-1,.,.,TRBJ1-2,TGCAGTGTCGGGGGGCGGAGTGGCTACACCTTC,CSVGGRSGYTF
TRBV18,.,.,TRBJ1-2,TGTGCCAGCTCTCGTGGGGGGTATGGCTACACCTTC,CASSRGGYGYTF
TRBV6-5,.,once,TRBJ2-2,TGTGCCAGCGCACAGGGTAGGACCGGGGAGCTGTTTTTT,CASAQGRTGELFF
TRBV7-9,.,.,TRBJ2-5,TGTGCCAGCATTCAACAAGAGACCCAGTACTTC,CASIQQETQYF
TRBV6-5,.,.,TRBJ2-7,TGTGCCAGCGCACCTAACCAGGGGAACGAGCAGTACTTC,CASAPNQGNEQYF
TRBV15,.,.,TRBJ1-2,TGTGCCACCAGCAGAGATCTAATCCCCAGCGAGCACTACACCTTC,CATSRDLIPSEHYTF
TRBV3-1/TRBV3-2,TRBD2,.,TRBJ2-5,TGTGCCAGCAGCCAAGAGGATAGACTAGCGAGAAAAGAGACCCAGTACTTC,CASSQEDRLARKETQYF
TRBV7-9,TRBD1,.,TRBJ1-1,TGTGCCAGCAGCAGAGGGACAGGGAGTAACACTGAAGCTTTCTTT,CASSRGTGSNTEAFF
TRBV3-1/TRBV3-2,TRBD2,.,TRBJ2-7,TGTGCCAGCAGCCGCGGGGGAAGCTCCTACGAGCAGTACTTC,CASSRGGSSYEQYF
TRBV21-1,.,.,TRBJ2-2,TGTGCCAGCAGCAGGTTAACGGCGAACACCGGGGAGCTGTTTTTT,CASSRLTANTGELFF
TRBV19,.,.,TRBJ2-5,TGTGCCAGTAGTATAAGGCGGCAGGGCGTAGAGACCCAGTACTTC,CASSIRRQGVETQYF
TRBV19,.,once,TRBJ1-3,TGTGCCAGTAGTATTGAGAGAAACACCATATATTTT,CASSIERNTIYF